This entry lists 24 T cell receptor beta chains sequenced from one sample in a study of tumor-infiltrating lymphocytes in localized non-small cell lung cancer. The table came from immunoSEQ multiplex PCR; TCRdb's copy has only in-frame clones and leaves some out. This sample has about 12,000 clones, with more than 60% found just once. The sample comprised lung tumor tissue. The receptor set was obtained from a human donor with non-small cell lung cancer.

The chain combines TRBV11-2 with TRBJ2-7, with 7 bases lining up with TRBD2. The ends lost 5 bases at V and 3 bases at J; junction bases unmatched: 10. Germline CDR1 reads SGHAT; CDR2 reads FQNNGV. The CDR3 has 15 residues. In DNA form, the CDR3 reads TGTGCCAGCAGCCCAGTGGCGGGAGCCTACTACGAGCAGTACTTC. The encoded protein is CASSPVAGAYYEQYF.

This chain connects TRBV7-2 to TRBJ1-4; D remains ambiguous. The CDR3 has 15 amino acids. Germline V gene sequence: CDR1 SGHTA, CDR2 FQGNSA. Deletions cut 4 bases from V and 0 bases from J, with 9 bases between. The CDR3 DNA follows: TGTGCCAGCAGCTCCAGCCAGGCAACTAATGAAAAACTGTTTTTT. Its translation: CASSSSQATNEKLFF.

In regard to this clone: At one end, the junction sequence differs from germline, possibly due to a read error. The chain recombines TRBV18 with TRBJ1-1; D unclear. From germline, CDR1 is KGHSH and CDR2 LQKENI. This CDR3 has 14 residues. The CDR3 nucleotides are TGTGCCAGCTCACCGCTGGGAATGAACACTGAGGCTTTCTTT. Amino acids: CASSPLGMNTEAFF.

The rearrangement links TRBV4-2 to TRBJ2-3, with a tentative D call TRBD2 (5 bases). V lost 4 bases and J 0 bases, leaving 11 bases between the germline ends. This CDR3 has 15 residues. Germline CDR1 and CDR2: LGHNA and YNFKEQ. CDR3 loop: CASSLEGSSTDTQYF. For the CDR3, the DNA is TGTGCCAGCAGCCTCGAGGGCTCTAGCACAGATACGCAGTATTTT.

The chain combines TRBV18 with TRBJ2-1; D perhaps matches TRBD1 (6 bases). Trimming removed 3 bases at V and 5 bases at J, with 11 bases between. The CDR3 length is 14 residues. Germline values: CDR1 KGHSH, CDR2 LQKENI. CDR3 sequence (DNA): TGTGCCAGCTCACCCACAGGGTGGGACAATGAGCAGTTCTTC. Its protein is CASSPTGWDNEQFF.

The chain recombines TRBV6-6 with TRBJ1-6; D gene unclear. The ends were cut back, 2 bases at V and 10 bases at J, with 12 bases in the middle. Germline V gene lookup returns CDR1 MNHNY and CDR2 SVGAGI (reference sequence). The CDR3 length is 14 residues. The CDR3 DNA reads as TGTGCCAGCAGTTACGGCGGGAACCCATCACCCCTCCACTTT. Protein product: CASSYGGNPSPLHF.

This chain connects TRBV7-9 to TRBJ2-5, with unresolved D. Trimming stripped 5 bases from V and 3 bases from J, with 16 bases between. The germline CDR1 and CDR2 sequences are SEHNR and FQNEAQ (reference sequence). The CDR3 length is 15 residues. CDR3 sequence: CASSRPGRAKETQYF. CDR3 nucleotides: TGTGCCAGCAGCCGTCCTGGTCGGGCGAAAGAGACCCAGTACTTC.

The V call is TRBV6-1, the J call TRBJ1-5; D uncertain. CDR3 length equals 17 residues. CDR1 is MNHNS and CDR2 is SASEGT in the germline V gene. V lost 3 bases and J lost 4, with 19 bases in between. CDR3 nucleotide sequence: TGTGCCAGCAGTGACACCTGGGCCGTCGGTGGTAATCAGCCCCAGCATTTT. Its translation: CASSDTWAVGGNQPQHF.

The genes are TRBV9 and TRBJ1-1, with D unclear. CDR3 length equals 14 residues. The V end was cut by 0 bases, the J end by 4 bases, with 10 bases between. Germline V gene data show CDR1 as SGDLS and CDR2 as YYNGEE. CDR3 nucleotide sequence: TGTGCCAGCAGCGTAGGGGAGGGAAGCACTGAAGCTTTCTTT. Its translation: CASSVGEGSTEAFF.

This clone was counted between two and nine times. This sequence joins TRBV11-2 and TRBJ1-1; D is unclear. The V and J ends lost 4 bases and 2 bases respectively, with 14 bases between them. The CDR3 is 15 residues long. The germline gives CDR1 SGHAT, CDR2 FQNNGV. The CDR3 coding sequence is TGTGCCAGCAGCTCCCAAGCGAGCTCTAACACTGAAGCTTTCTTT. Its protein is CASSSQASSNTEAFF.

The rearrangement uses TRBV7-3 and TRBJ2-1; 7 bases fit TRBD1. The length of the CDR3 is 15 residues. Germline CDR1 SGHTA, CDR2 FQGTGA. Trimming removed 5 bases from V and 4 bases from J; junction bases left unmatched: 8. The CDR3 reads CASSGQVGGYNEQFF. The CDR3 DNA follows: TGTGCCAGCAGCGGACAGGTCGGCGGGTACAATGAGCAGTTCTTC.

The chain joins TRBV4-2 to TRBJ2-3, with D uncertain. This CDR3 has 16 amino acids. The V end was cut by 0 bases, the J end by 0 bases, with 10 bases between. The V gene's germline CDR1 is LGHNA and CDR2 YNFKEQ. CDR3 nucleotide sequence: TGTGCCAGCAGCCAAGATGTATTCTCTAGCACAGATACGCAGTATTTT. Translating gives CASSQDVFSSTDTQYF.

As DNA, the CDR3 is TGTGCCAGCAGTTTATCGTTCCAGCGGGGTGTCCACGAGCAGTACTTC. This encodes CASSLSFQRGVHEQYF. The chain joins TRBV27 to TRBJ2-7, with 7 bases fitting TRBD2. The CDR3 contains 16 residues. The germline gives CDR1 MNHEY, CDR2 SMNVEV (reference sequence). The trim removed 0 bases at V and 5 bases at J, leaving 10 bases unmatched.

The chain combines TRBV5-5 with TRBJ1-1; D call uncertain. V was trimmed by 2 bases and J by 0 bases, leaving 14 bases between them. The CDR3 covers 16 residues. Germline V lookup: CDR1 SGHKS, CDR2 YYEKEE (reference sequence). The CDR3 protein is CASSFPPPRVNTEAFF. In DNA, the CDR3 is TGTGCCAGCAGCTTTCCTCCCCCGAGAGTGAACACTGAAGCTTTCTTT.

The table lists this clone with a count of one. This chain joins TRBV7-2 and TRBJ1-1; D is unclear. The CDR3 has 14 amino acids. Trimming left V 1 base short and J 6 bases short, with 12 bases between. Germline lookup yields CDR1 SGHTA and CDR2 FQGNSA. CDR3 bases: TGTGCCAGCAGCTTAGGACCCTCGTCTCCTGAAGCTTTCTTT. Translation: CASSLGPSSPEAFF.

This clone is a singleton in its sample. V gene TRBV7-3 combines with J gene TRBJ1-2; TRBD1 might be the D (6 bases). Germline V gene data show CDR1 as SGHTA and CDR2 as FQGTGA. V shed 6 bases and J shed 8 bases, with 16 bases lying between them. The CDR3 runs 13 residues. The CDR3 nucleotides read TGTGCCAGCAGTTTGGGGACAATGGAGGGCTACACCTTC. Translation: CASSLGTMEGYTF.

This rearrangement joins TRBV4-3 to TRBJ2-1; D gene unclear. V dropped 4 bases and J dropped 5 bases, with 15 bases sitting between them. CDR3 size: 15 residues. CDR1 is LGHNA, CDR2 YSLEER, per germline. The CDR3 sequence is CASSPRWRRNNEQFF. In DNA, the CDR3 is TGCGCCAGCAGCCCCCGGTGGCGGAGAAACAATGAGCAGTTCTTC.

The sample holds a few counts of this clone. V usage is TRBV28 and J usage is TRBJ2-7; 7 bases line up with TRBD1. The CDR3 loop spans 12 amino acids. The J segment lost 9 bases and the V segment lost 4 bases, leaving 6 bases of the junction unmatched. Per the germline V gene, CDR1 is MDHEN and CDR2 is SYDVKM. In DNA form, the CDR3 reads TGTGCCAGCAGTTCGGGACAGCTCAGGCAGTACTTC. This sequence encodes CASSSGQLRQYF. The entire variable domain, with the rest obtained from reference TRBV28 and TRBJ2-7, is as follows: DVKVTQSSRYLVKRTGEKVFLECVQDMDHENMFWYRQDPGLGLRLIYFSYDVKMKEKGDIPEGYSVSREKKERFSLILESASTNQTSMYLCASSSGQLRQYFGPGTRLTVT.

This chain links TRBV4-3 with TRBJ2-2; TRBD2 agrees at 8 bases. V shed 4 bases and J 4 bases; nucleotides not matched to a gene: 11. There are 17 residues in the CDR3. The germline gives CDR1 LGHNA, CDR2 YSLEER. The CDR3 bases are TGCGCCAGCAGCCCCAAAGCCAGCGGGAGTGGCACCGGGGAGCTGTTTTTT. Its protein is CASSPKASGSGTGELFF.

The rearrangement uses TRBV6-7 and TRBJ1-5, with a possible D match to TRBD1 (6 bases). TRBV6-7 counts as an open reading frame of uncertain function. The length of the CDR3 is 16 residues. Trimming took 2 bases from V and 7 from J, leaving 18 bases between them. The chain's CDR3 is CASSYQGRTDQQPQHF. The CDR3 coding sequence is TGTGCCAGCAGTTACCAAGGACGGACAGACCAACAGCCCCAGCATTTT.

This clone was picked up a small number of times. The genes are TRBV6-5 and TRBJ2-7; 8 bases match TRBD2. V gave up 2 bases and J gave up 3 bases; unmatched junction bases: 6. Per the germline V gene, CDR1 is MNHEY and CDR2 is SVGAGI. The CDR3 extends over 15 amino acids. CDR3 nucleotides: TGTGCCAGCAGTTACATGCTGGGACTAGGCTACGAGCAGTACTTC. Translated, it gives CASSYMLGLGYEQYF.

This clone was seen a single time. The chain recombines TRBV5-6 with TRBJ1-1, with D uncertain. The CDR3 is 13 residues long. Germline V gene lookup returns CDR1 SGHDT and CDR2 YYEEEE. Trimming took off 2 bases at V and 6 bases at J, with 11 bases between the two ends. CDR3 nucleotide sequence: TGTGCCAGCAGCTTTATCTATAGTGCTGAAGCTTTCTTT. Its translation: CASSFIYSAEAFF.

The V call is TRBV28, the J call TRBJ2-7; TRBD2 matches at 15 bases. This CDR3 region has 15 residues. From germline, CDR1 is MDHEN and CDR2 SYDVKM. Trimming removed 2 bases from V and 8 bases from J; junction bases left unmatched: 4. The CDR3 region is CASSLGGTSGRQQYF. CDR3 nucleotide sequence: TGTGCCAGCAGTTTAGGGGGGACTAGCGGGAGGCAGCAGTACTTC.

The chain joins TRBV4-3 to TRBJ2-2; maybe TRBD2 (5 bases). This CDR3 spans 17 amino acids. Trimming cost V 0 bases and J 1 base, with 12 bases left between them. The germline V gene encodes CDR1 LGHNA and CDR2 YSLEER. CDR3 bases: TGCGCCAGCAGCCAAGAGAGGGTAGCGAGGAACACCGGGGAGCTGTTTTTT. It encodes CASSQERVARNTGELFF.